This paragraph covers one TCR beta chain sequence. The data were taken from a study of T cell responses to AZD1222 COVID-19 vaccine. TCRdb's copy holds only in-frame clones and misses some; the assay was immunoSEQ multiplex PCR. This table has 85,000 to 100,000 clones, around 94% appearing once. The length of the CDR3 is 15 residues. With V trimmed by 5 bases and J by 7 bases, 6 bases remained unmatched. Per the germline V gene, CDR1 is SGHTA and CDR2 is FQGNSA. The receptor's source is an adult in good health. The sequenced sample was peripheral blood, obtained on day 0 of AZD1222 vaccination. This chain connects TRBV7-2 to TRBJ2-3; 13 bases align to TRBD2. The CDR3 reads CASSGRLAGGHTQYF. CDR3 in DNA: TGTGCCAGCAGCGGCAGACTAGCGGGAGGCCATACGCAGTATTTT.